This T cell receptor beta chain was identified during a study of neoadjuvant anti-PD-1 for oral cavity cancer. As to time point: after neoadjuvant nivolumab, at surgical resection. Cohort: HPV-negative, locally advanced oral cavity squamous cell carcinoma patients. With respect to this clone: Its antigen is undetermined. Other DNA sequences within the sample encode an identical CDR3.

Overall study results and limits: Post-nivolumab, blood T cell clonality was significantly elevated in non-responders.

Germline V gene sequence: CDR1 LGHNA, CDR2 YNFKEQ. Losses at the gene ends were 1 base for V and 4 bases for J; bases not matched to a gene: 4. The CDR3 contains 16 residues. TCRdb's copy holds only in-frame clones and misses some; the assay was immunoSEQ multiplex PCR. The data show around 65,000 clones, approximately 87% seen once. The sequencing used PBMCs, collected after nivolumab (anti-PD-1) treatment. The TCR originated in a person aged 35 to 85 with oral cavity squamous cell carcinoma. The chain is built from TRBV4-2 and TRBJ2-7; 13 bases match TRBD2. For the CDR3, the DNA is TGTGCCAGCAGCCAAGTTGGGACTAGCGGGGCTTACGAGCAGTACTTC. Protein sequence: CASSQVGTSGAYEQYF.